The 7 T cell receptor beta chains in this list originate from one sample, sequenced in a study of regulatory T cells in long-lasting Graves disease. Construction of TCR beta libraries relied on iRepertoire HTBI primers and on Arm-PCR targeting CDR3 regions. TCRdb independently ran MiXCR on the multiplex PCR reads; one entry per CDR3 protein. In the table there are about 210,000 distinct CDR3 sequences, roughly a fifth of which are singletons. The sample's time point: newly diagnosed GD, antithyroid drugs for less than 3 months. The TCR library was made from RNA that had been extracted from PBMCs in TRIzol. These data also formed part of another study, on T cells in Graves' hyperthyroidism and ophthalmopathy.

The specimen was peripheral blood mononuclear cells (PBMCs), collected at new diagnosis, from a patient treated with antithyroid drugs. Receptors were obtained from a woman aged 25 to 39 with Graves disease.

The rearrangement links TRBV30 to TRBJ1-1; D is uncertain. CDR3 length equals 13 residues. Trimming cost V 1 base and J 2 bases, with 8 bases left between them. The germline V gene encodes CDR1 GTSNPN and CDR2 SVGIG (reference sequence). This CDR3 reads CAWSDEVNTEAFF. DNA of the CDR3: TGTGCCTGGAGTGATGAAGTTAACACTGAAGCTTTCTTT.

This clonotype was counted at least ten times. J is TRBJ2-7 and V is TRBV7-9, with D perhaps matching TRBD1 (6 bases). Germline V gene data show CDR1 as SEHNR and CDR2 as FQNEAQ (reference sequence). This CDR3 comprises 13 residues. The V end lost 5 bases, the J end lost 6 bases, and 14 bases lay between the germline ends. The CDR3 nucleotides are TGTGCCAGCAGCACAGGGAAGGTGCTCGAGCAGTACTTC. Amino acids: CASSTGKVLEQYF.

This clonotype was found many times. The gene calls are TRBV6-1 and TRBJ1-4; 8 positions match TRBD1. This CDR3 contains 15 residues. Germline loops: CDR1 MNHNS, CDR2 SASEGT. Germline trimming cut 4 bases from V and 8 bases from J; bases unmatched to any gene: 9. The CDR3 region is CASSAQGASVEKLFF. CDR3 DNA sequence: TGTGCCAGCAGTGCCCAGGGGGCCTCAGTCGAAAAACTGTTTTTT.

The table lists this clonotype with many counts. The V gene is TRBV5-1, the J gene TRBJ2-7, with D possibly TRBD2 on 5 matching bases. The CDR3 sequence is 14 residues long. The germline V and J ends were trimmed by 9 bases and 0 bases, with 16 bases remaining between them. Germline loops: CDR1 SGHRS, CDR2 YFSETQ. The CDR3 spells CATRRSGSSYEQYF. For the CDR3, the DNA is TGCGCCACCCGGAGAAGTGGGAGCTCCTACGAGCAGTACTTC.

This clonotype was observed many times. The rearrangement uses TRBV27 and TRBJ1-6; D is unclear. The V end was cut by 1 base, the J end by 0 bases, with 4 bases between. Germline CDR1 reads MNHEY; CDR2 reads SMNVEV (reference sequence). This CDR3 is 15 amino acids long. In DNA, the CDR3 is TGTGCCAGCAGTTTATACGGCTCCTATAATTCACCCCTCCACTTT. Translated, it gives CASSLYGSYNSPLHF.

This clonotype was observed at least ten times. The gene calls are TRBV28 and TRBJ2-5; 9 bases are shared with TRBD1. This CDR3 is built from 15 residues. Unmatched junction bases numbered 7, after V lost 2 bases and J lost 6 bases. In germline, CDR1 is MDHEN, CDR2 SYDVKM. As DNA, the CDR3 is TGTGCCAGCAGTTTAGGGGGACAGGGAAGGCAGACCCAGTACTTC. It translates to CASSLGGQGRQTQYF.

Of note for this clonotype: At one of its ends the junction is not consistent with the germline gene, which may arise from a read error. The CDR3 DNA reads as TGTACCAGCAGTCTTCGGGGTTATGGCACTGAAGCTTTCTTT. Its translation is CTSSLRGYGTEAFF. The J gene is TRBJ1-1, the V gene TRBV28; D uncertain. Germline V gene data show CDR1 as MDHEN and CDR2 as SYDVKM. The CDR3 has 14 residues.